The 32 T cell receptor beta chains below were found in one sample sequenced in a study of neurological immune-mediated disorders. As to time point: longitudinal time-point 2. MiXCR, run by TCRdb on the 5' RACE reads, gives a single entry per CDR3 protein. The table includes over 75,000 distinct CDR3 sequences, 5.5% to 6.5% detected once. Source material: PBMCs. These receptors were collected from a woman in her sixties or seventies with multiple sclerosis.

This clonotype came up many times. The chain combines TRBV20-1 with TRBJ2-1, with 8 bases lining up with TRBD2. Per germline, CDR1 DFQATT and CDR2 SNEGSKA (reference sequence). The ends lost 0 bases at V and 4 bases at J; junction bases unmatched: 5. The CDR3 consists of 15 residues. DNA for the CDR3: TGCAGTGCTAGAGATATCCAGCGGGGGTACAATGAGCAGTTCTTC. Translation gives CSARDIQRGYNEQFF.

This clonotype was observed at least ten times. The J gene is TRBJ2-6, the V gene TRBV7-6; D is perhaps TRBD1 (6 bases). In germline, CDR1 is SGHVS, CDR2 FNYEAQ. With 1 base removed from V and 2 bases from J, the gap between germline ends came to 9 bases. CDR3 length: 16 residues. The CDR3 nucleotides are TGTGCCAGCAGCTTAGAGTCAGGGGCTGGGGCCAACGTCCTGACTTTC. Translating gives CASSLESGAGANVLTF. Together with reference TRBV7-6 and TRBJ2-6, the CDR3 gives the full variable domain: GAGVSQSPRYKVTKRGQDVALRCDPISGHVSLYWYRQALGQGPEFLTYFNYEAQQDKSGLPNDRFSAERPEGSISTLTIQRTEQRDSAMYRCASSLESGAGANVLTFGAGSRLTVL.

In its sample, this clonotype was seen many times. The rearrangement links TRBV25-1 to TRBJ2-5; the D gene is possibly TRBD1 (6 bases). Germline assignment: CDR1 MGHDK and CDR2 SYGVNS. This CDR3 has 14 amino acids. V lost 6 bases and J 2 bases, leaving 13 bases between the germline ends. CDR3 sequence: CASRGAGQQETQYF. The CDR3 bases are TGTGCCAGCAGGGGGGCAGGACAACAAGAGACCCAGTACTTC. Drawing the rest from reference TRBV25-1 and TRBJ2-5, the complete variable domain is EADIYQTPRYLVIGTGKKITLECSQTMGHDKMYWYQQDPGMELHLIHYSYGVNSTEKGDLSSESTVSRIRTEHFPLTLESARPSHTSQYLCASRGAGQQETQYFGPGTRLLVL.

This clonotype was seen at least ten times. In DNA, the CDR3 is TGCGCCAGCAGCCCCTCCGCGGGGGGGTTGGAGACCCAGTACTTC. Its translation is CASSPSAGGLETQYF. The chain employs TRBV5-1 and TRBJ2-5; TRBD2 agrees at 9 bases. The CDR3 covers 15 residues. The germline V gene has CDR1 SGHRS and CDR2 YFSETQ. J lost 5 bases, V lost 4 bases, and 9 bases had no gene match.

This clonotype was counted many times. The rearrangement joins TRBV20-1 to TRBJ1-5; 7 bases are a match to TRBD1. With V trimmed by 2 bases and J by 0 bases, 4 bases remained unmatched. Germline CDR1 DFQATT, CDR2 SNEGSKA (reference sequence). The CDR3 consists of 15 residues. The DNA of the CDR3 is TGCAGTGCTAGATGGGGGACAGATAGCAATCAGCCCCAGCATTTT. Protein: CSARWGTDSNQPQHF.

This chain joins TRBV3-1 and TRBJ1-4; 8 nucleotides line up with TRBD1. Germline assignment: CDR1 LGHDT and CDR2 YNNKEL (reference sequence). Trimming removed 0 bases from V and 7 bases from J; junction bases left unmatched: 4. The CDR3 has 15 amino acids. CDR3 sequence: CASSQETGASEKLFF. The CDR3 region has the DNA TGTGCCAGCAGCCAAGAGACAGGGGCAAGTGAAAAACTGTTTTTT.

The table lists this clonotype with many counts. The rearrangement links TRBV24-1 to TRBJ2-7; 11 bases fit TRBD1. The J segment lost 6 bases and the V segment lost 2 bases, leaving 5 bases of the junction unmatched. This CDR3 has 15 amino acids. The germline gives CDR1 KGHDR, CDR2 SFDVKD. The CDR3 DNA follows: TGTGCCACCAGTGATTCTGGGACAGGGGGTCGCGAGCAGTACTTC. It encodes CATSDSGTGGREQYF.

Many counts were recorded for this clonotype. V and J are TRBV20-1 and TRBJ1-4; 11 nucleotides agree with TRBD1. This CDR3 has 16 residues. Germline values: CDR1 DFQATT, CDR2 SNEGSKA (reference sequence). With 5 bases clipped from V and 4 bases from J, the junction kept 9 bases outside the gene matches. In DNA, the CDR3 is TGCAGTGCTGACCGGGACAGGGGGTCGGTTAATGAAAAACTGTTTTTT. Protein product: CSADRDRGSVNEKLFF.

This clonotype was seen ten or more times. The V gene is TRBV29-1, the J gene TRBJ1-2; D ambiguous. This CDR3 contains 10 residues. Trimming left V 4 bases short and J 8 bases short, with 8 bases between. Looked up from germline, CDR1 is SQVTM and CDR2 is ANQGSEA. The CDR3 region is CSVGTEGYTF. CDR3 DNA: TGCAGCGTTGGAACGGAGGGCTACACCTTC.

There are many counts of this clonotype. The chain carries TRBV20-1 and TRBJ2-3; the match to TRBD2 covers 9 bases. The trim removed 0 bases at V and 2 bases at J, leaving 6 bases unmatched. Germline lookup yields CDR1 DFQATT and CDR2 SNEGSKA (reference sequence). This CDR3 contains 16 residues. The DNA for the CDR3 is TGCAGTGCTAGAGAGCCCAGCGGGGGGTTCACAGATACGCAGTATTTT. Protein sequence: CSAREPSGGFTDTQYF.

In this sample, this clonotype turned up many times. The V gene is TRBV20-1, the J gene TRBJ1-2; 9 positions agree with TRBD1. The V segment lost 5 bases and the J segment 2 bases; nucleotides outside the gene matches: 3. This CDR3 comprises 13 residues. Germline V CDR1 and CDR2: DFQATT, SNEGSKA (reference sequence). In DNA, the CDR3 is TGCAGTGCTGCCGGGACAGGGAACTATGGCTACACCTTC. Translation gives CSAAGTGNYGYTF.

Points on this clonotype: This clone may be a read error of a much larger clone one base away. This rearrangement joins TRBV7-2 to TRBJ1-1; D not certain. V was trimmed by 6 bases and J by 5 bases, leaving 13 bases between them. This CDR3 is built from 13 residues. Per the germline V gene, CDR1 is SGHTA and CDR2 is FQGNSA. CDR3 amino acids: CASSLERVTEAFF. CDR3 coding DNA: TGTGCCAGCAGTCTCGAAAGGGTAACTGAAGCTTTCTTT. Combining the CDR3 with reference TRBV7-2 and TRBJ1-1 gives the whole variable domain GAGVSQSPSNKVTEKGKDVELRCDPISGHTALYWYRQSLGQGLEFLIYFQGNSAPDKSGLPSDRFSAERTGGSVSTLTIQRTQQEDSAVYLCASSLERVTEAFFGQGTRLTVV.

There are many counts of this clonotype. The V and J genes are TRBV20-1 and TRBJ1-6, with TRBD1 identical over 10 bases. Trimming took 6 bases from V and 9 from J; bases not matched to a gene: 8. CDR1 is DFQATT and CDR2 is SNEGSKA in the germline V gene (reference sequence). There are 14 residues in the CDR3. The CDR3 DNA reads as TGCAGTGCGCCGAGACAGGGGGCATTTTCACCCCTCCACTTT. This translates into CSAPRQGAFSPLHF.

By share, this clonotype ranks as medium-sized. The CDR3 coding sequence is TGTGCCAGCAGCGCAGGGGGGGCCTACGAGCAGTACTTC. Residues: CASSAGGAYEQYF. The chain employs TRBV7-2 and TRBJ2-7, with D perhaps given as TRBD1 or TRBD2 (7 bases each). Per germline, CDR1 SGHTA and CDR2 FQGNSA. V dropped 5 bases and J dropped 2 bases, with 10 bases sitting between them. The CDR3 length is 13 residues.

This clonotype was seen ten or more times. The V and J genes are TRBV28 and TRBJ2-5, with D uncertain. V was cut by 2 bases and J by 4 bases, with 5 bases left in between. CDR3 length: 12 amino acids. Per the germline V gene, CDR1 is MDHEN and CDR2 is SYDVKM. The CDR3 loop reads CASSLIRETQYF. The DNA for the CDR3 is TGTGCCAGCAGTTTAATACGAGAGACCCAGTACTTC.

This chain links TRBV9 with TRBJ1-6, with D perhaps matching TRBD1 (5 bases). The CDR3 length is 12 residues. Trimming removed 7 bases from V and 11 bases from J, with 13 bases in between. Germline loops: CDR1 SGDLS, CDR2 YYNGEE. The DNA for the CDR3 is TGTGCCAGCGTAGGGGACCCAGCACCCCTCCACTTT. It encodes CASVGDPAPLHF.

This clonotype was recorded many times. This chain links TRBV29-1 with TRBJ1-3; 8 nucleotides match TRBD1. V was pared by 6 bases and J by 8 bases, with 6 bases of the junction left unmatched. Germline V gene sequence: CDR1 SQVTM, CDR2 ANQGSEA. The CDR3 extends over 12 amino acids. This chain's CDR3 is CSVSTGGDTIYF. CDR3 nucleotide sequence: TGCAGCGTCAGTACAGGGGGAGACACCATATATTTT.

This clonotype was seen at least ten times. The chain couples TRBV6-6 to TRBJ1-6; 7 bases line up with TRBD1. CDR3 length: 16 amino acids. Germline CDR1 is MNHNY and CDR2 is SVGAGI (reference sequence). V trimming: 6 bases; J trimming: 0 bases; junction bases outside the gene matches: 5. The CDR3 here is CASSSDRASYNSPLHF. DNA of the CDR3: TGTGCCAGCAGCTCCGACAGGGCCTCCTATAATTCACCCCTCCACTTT.

This clonotype has a count of ten or more. V and J are TRBV12-3 or TRBV12-4 and TRBJ2-1; 9 nucleotides agree with TRBD1. Germline trimming cut 2 bases from V and 8 bases from J; bases unmatched to any gene: 13. The CDR3 length is 17 residues. The CDR3 loop reads CASSLSWWDRAGDEQFF. Here the CDR3 DNA reads TGTGCCAGCAGTTTAAGTTGGTGGGACAGGGCCGGGGATGAGCAGTTCTTC.

This clonotype was seen repeatedly, ten times or more. V usage is TRBV5-1 and J usage is TRBJ2-4; TRBD2 is a possible D gene (6 bases). Germline loops: CDR1 SGHRS, CDR2 YFSETQ. This CDR3 spans 13 amino acids. The V gene lost 4 bases and the J gene lost 8 bases, with 13 bases spanning the gap. CDR3 in DNA: TGCGCCAGCAGCACTCAGGGAGGAGACATTCAGTACTTC. It specifies CASSTQGGDIQYF.

This clonotype was seen repeatedly, ten times or more. The J gene is TRBJ1-5, the V gene TRBV20-1; D is perhaps TRBD1 (6 bases). Germline values: CDR1 DFQATT, CDR2 SNEGSKA (reference sequence). The ends were cut back, 5 bases at V and 0 bases at J, with 17 bases in the middle. CDR3 size: 16 residues. CDR3 DNA sequence: TGCAGTGCTCAGGGACACCACCAATATAGCAATCAGCCCCAGCATTTT. Amino acid sequence: CSAQGHHQYSNQPQHF.

This clonotype was seen at least ten times. The chain is built from TRBV5-5 and TRBJ2-7; the D gene is possibly TRBD2 (7 bases). Trimming removed 3 bases at V and 1 base at J, with 17 bases between. The CDR3 covers 16 residues. CDR1 and CDR2 (germline): SGHKS, YYEKEE (reference sequence). The chain's CDR3 is CASSSGEGVGSYEQYF. The CDR3 region has the DNA TGTGCCAGCAGCTCGGGGGAGGGGGTCGGTTCCTACGAGCAGTACTTC.

This clonotype was recorded at least ten times. V is TRBV28 and J is TRBJ1-4; D is ambiguous. This CDR3 is built from 15 residues. Trimming removed 6 bases at V and 10 bases at J, with 21 bases between. Looked up from germline, CDR1 is MDHEN and CDR2 is SYDVKM. The CDR3 DNA sequence: TGTGCCAGCAGCCTCCCGTCGGGCTCAATGAGAAAACTGTTTTTT. It is translated as CASSLPSGSMRKLFF.

This clonotype was recorded many times. The rearrangement uses TRBV27 and TRBJ2-2; the match to TRBD1 covers 7 bases. Germline V CDR1 and CDR2: MNHEY, SMNVEV (reference sequence). The CDR3 is made up of 17 amino acids. Germline trimming cut 4 bases from V and 0 bases from J; bases unmatched to any gene: 8. In DNA form, the CDR3 reads TGTGCCAGCAGTTGGGGGAACAGGGGATCGAACACCGGGGAGCTGTTTTTT. Amino acid sequence: CASSWGNRGSNTGELFF.

This clonotype was picked up many times. The rearrangement uses TRBV20-1 and TRBJ1-2; D call uncertain. The CDR3 loop spans 15 amino acids. Looked up from germline, CDR1 is DFQATT and CDR2 is SNEGSKA (reference sequence). Between the trimmed V and J ends, which lost 3 bases and 2 bases, there was a span of 16 bases. CDR3 bases: TGCAGTGCTAGGGCCAGGACGGCGGCCAACTATGGCTACACCTTC. It specifies CSARARTAANYGYTF.

Points on this clonotype: This sequence may be a read error, since a much larger clone differs from it by one base. The chain links TRBV15 to TRBJ1-5; D gene uncertain. Germline V lookup: CDR1 LNHNV, CDR2 YYDKDF (reference sequence). CDR3 length equals 12 residues. V dropped 1 base and J dropped 3 bases, with 1 base sitting between them. The CDR3 loop reads CATSRANQPQHF. The DNA of the CDR3 is TGTGCCACCAGCAGAGCCAATCAGCCCCAGCATTTT.

This clonotype appeared many times. The J gene is TRBJ1-2, the V gene TRBV7-6; D is unclear. Trimming left V 3 bases short and J 14 bases short, with 19 bases between. Per germline, CDR1 SGHVS and CDR2 FNYEAQ. The CDR3 covers 13 residues. The CDR3 bases are TGTGCCAGCAGCTTGCGGTCGGGCACCTCTGGAACCTTC. It specifies CASSLRSGTSGTF.

This clonotype was seen ten or more times. The chain combines TRBV28 with TRBJ2-2; TRBD1 might be the D (6 bases). Deletions cut 7 bases from V and 6 bases from J, with 18 bases between. CDR3 size: 15 residues. The V gene's germline CDR1 is MDHEN and CDR2 SYDVKM. For the CDR3, the DNA is TGTGCCAGCACTAGGCAGGGGTTGCAATCCGGGGAGCTGTTTTTT. Translation: CASTRQGLQSGELFF.

Ten or more counts support this clonotype. The V call is TRBV20-1, the J call TRBJ1-5, with 10 bases identical to TRBD1. The CDR3 spans 13 residues. The germline gives CDR1 DFQATT, CDR2 SNEGSKA (reference sequence). With V trimmed by 5 bases and J by 15 bases, 13 bases remained unmatched. The DNA for the CDR3 is TGCAGTGCTCAGGGGGGACAGGGGAATCTGGGGCATTTT. Its protein product is CSAQGGQGNLGHF.

The sample holds many counts of this clonotype. This sequence joins TRBV6-5 and TRBJ1-1, with D perhaps matching TRBD1 (5 bases). V dropped 2 bases and J dropped 1 base, with 8 bases sitting between them. CDR3 length: 14 amino acids. In germline, CDR1 is MNHEY, CDR2 SVGAGI. The CDR3: CASSYGQGNTEAFF. The CDR3 nucleotides read TGTGCCAGCAGTTACGGGCAGGGGAACACTGAAGCTTTCTTT.

This clonotype was seen repeatedly, ten times or more. V and J are TRBV18 and TRBJ1-1; D possibly corresponds to TRBD1 (6 bases). Trimming removed 8 bases from V and 1 base from J, with 11 bases in between. CDR1 is KGHSH and CDR2 is LQKENI in the germline V gene. CDR3 length: 13 amino acids. CDR3 sequence reads: CASTGNSNTEAFF. The CDR3 DNA is TGTGCCAGCACAGGGAATTCGAACACTGAAGCTTTCTTT.

This clonotype appeared many times. This sequence joins TRBV12-3 or TRBV12-4 and TRBJ2-7; perhaps TRBD2 as D (5 bases). This CDR3 contains 15 residues. V shed 1 base and J shed 6 bases, with 16 bases lying between them. CDR3 loop: CASSLGTPRSVEQYF. In DNA, the CDR3 is TGTGCCAGCAGTTTAGGGACTCCACGGTCGGTCGAGCAGTACTTC.